These 12 T cell receptor beta chains were sequenced from one sample in a study of T cells after yellow fever vaccination. One entry per CDR3 protein, called by TCRdb with MiXCR from the 5' RACE reads. The sample has roughly 340,000 distinct CDR3 sequences; roughly 8.7% are singletons. Here the sequenced sample was PBMCs, taken on the day of the first yellow fever vaccination. The receptors stem from a man aged 18 to 30 who received the YFV17D yellow fever vaccine.

This clonotype has more than one count but fewer than ten. The chain joins TRBV4-1 to TRBJ1-1, with 9 bases matching TRBD1. V shed 0 bases and J 10 bases; nucleotides not matched to a gene: 3. Germline-derived CDR1 and CDR2 are MGHRA and YSYEKL. This CDR3 has 13 amino acids. The CDR3 region is CASSQEADRGAFF. The DNA for the CDR3 is TGCGCCAGCAGCCAAGAGGCGGACAGGGGAGCTTTCTTT.

CDR3 loop: CASSFRGTGIFGELFF. Written as DNA, the CDR3 is TGTGCCAGCAGCTTCCGCGGGACAGGGATATTCGGGGAGCTGTTTTTT. This chain joins TRBV7-2 and TRBJ2-2; 9 bases agree with TRBD1. The CDR3 loop spans 16 amino acids. Germline-derived CDR1 and CDR2 are SGHTA and FQGNSA. Germline trimming cut 3 bases from V and 7 bases from J; bases unmatched to any gene: 9.

CDR3 protein: CASSQISTHRQGNTGELFF. CDR3 nucleotide sequence: TGTGCCAGCAGCCAAATATCCACTCACCGACAGGGGAACACCGGGGAGCTGTTTTTT. The V gene is TRBV3-1, the J gene TRBJ2-2; 7 bases map to TRBD1. This CDR3 contains 19 residues. The germline V gene has CDR1 LGHDT and CDR2 YNNKEL (reference sequence). The V gene end was trimmed by 2 bases and the J gene end by 1 base; junction bases not matched to a gene: 13.

This clonotype was detected ten times or more. This chain links TRBV7-3 with TRBJ2-1, with 8 bases that match TRBD2. CDR3 length: 14 amino acids. The V segment lost 7 bases and the J segment 0 bases; nucleotides outside the gene matches: 2. Looked up from germline, CDR1 is SGHTA and CDR2 is FQGTGA. CDR3 sequence (DNA): TGTGCCAGCACGGCGGGGGGCTCCTACAATGAGCAGTTCTTC. It is translated as CASTAGGSYNEQFF.

This clonotype has only a few counts. This rearrangement joins TRBV7-9 to TRBJ1-4; the D gene is possibly TRBD1 (5 bases). This CDR3 comprises 17 residues. Trimming pared 5 bases from V and 1 base from J, leaving 17 bases between. Germline V lookup: CDR1 SEHNR, CDR2 FQNEAQ (reference sequence). The CDR3 loop reads CASSPVDTLVTNEKLFF. The CDR3 bases are TGTGCCAGCAGCCCCGTGGACACTCTTGTAACTAATGAAAAACTGTTTTTT. The complete variable domain, with remaining parts taken from reference TRBV7-9 and TRBJ1-4, reads DTGVSQNPRHKITKRGQNVTFRCDPISEHNRLYWYRQTLGQGPEFLTYFQNEAQLEKSRLLSDRFSAERPKGSFSTLEIQRTEQGDSAMYLCASSPVDTLVTNEKLFFGSGTQLSVL.

Only a few counts were recorded for this clonotype. CDR3 DNA sequence: TGCGCCAGCAGACCACGACAGGGGGGCTTCTACGAGCAGTACTTC. Translated: CASRPRQGGFYEQYF. The chain recombines TRBV5-1 with TRBJ2-7; 9 bases are shared with TRBD1. This CDR3 is built from 15 residues. CDR1 is SGHRS and CDR2 is YFSETQ in the germline V gene. V was pared by 5 bases and J by 3 bases, with 9 bases of the junction left unmatched.

The chain combines TRBV4-3 with TRBJ2-5, with no clear D. The CDR3 has 13 residues. Trimming shortened V by 2 bases and J by 5 bases, and 9 bases separated the two germline ends. Looked up from germline, CDR1 is LGHNA and CDR2 is YSLEER. The CDR3 sequence: CASSQSSEETQYF. The DNA of the CDR3 is TGCGCCAGCAGCCAAAGCTCTGAGGAGACCCAGTACTTC.

This clonotype was seen repeatedly, ten times or more. The chain links TRBV5-1 to TRBJ1-1; D may be TRBD1 (5 bases). Germline values: CDR1 SGHRS, CDR2 YFSETQ. Trimming pared 3 bases from V and 0 bases from J, leaving 9 bases between. The CDR3 spans 14 residues. This CDR3 reads CASSSDSVNTEAFF. In DNA form, the CDR3 reads TGCGCCAGCAGCTCCGACAGTGTGAACACTGAAGCTTTCTTT.

This clonotype has ten or more counts. Here the CDR3 DNA reads TGTGCCAGCAGCTTGATGCGGGGGAGTCAGCCCCAGCATTTT. Translated, it gives CASSLMRGSQPQHF. The chain links TRBV5-6 to TRBJ1-5; maybe TRBD1 (5 bases). Trimming took 1 base from V and 6 from J, leaving 11 bases between them. Looked up from germline, CDR1 is SGHDT and CDR2 is YYEEEE. The CDR3 runs to 14 residues.

This clonotype has more than one count but fewer than ten. The chain links TRBV6-1 to TRBJ2-7; D is uncertain. Germline CDR1 and CDR2: MNHNS and SASEGT. This CDR3 is built from 12 residues. The V end lost 4 bases, the J end lost 4 bases, and 8 bases lay between the germline ends. CDR3 loop: CASSVTGYEQYV. CDR3 DNA sequence: TGTGCCAGCAGTGTTACCGGGTACGAGCAGTACGTC.

The gene calls are TRBV12-3 or TRBV12-4 and TRBJ1-2; D perhaps matches TRBD1 (5 bases). The CDR3 is made up of 13 amino acids. V was pared by 5 bases and J by 7 bases, with 14 bases between. In DNA, the CDR3 is TGTGCCAGCAGTCCACAGGAGTTCCGTGGCTACACCTTC. Translated, it gives CASSPQEFRGYTF.

J is TRBJ2-7 and V is TRBV7-9; no definite D call. CDR3 length: 13 amino acids. V dropped 5 bases and J dropped 1 base, with 9 bases sitting between them. Germline CDR1 and CDR2: SEHNR and FQNEAQ (reference sequence). The CDR3 DNA reads TGTGCCAGCAGCCCCCCGAGGTCCTACGAGCAGTACTTC. The encoded protein is CASSPPRSYEQYF.